Below, 11 T cell receptor beta chains from the same sample are listed, as sequenced in a study of shared clonotypes between healthy human individuals. The data were produced by immunoSEQ multiplex PCR, yet TCRdb's version contains in-frame clones alone and is incomplete. The sample lists more than 600,000 clones, just over 90% occurring once. The naive CD8 population came from CD45RO-negative cells selected for CCR7, without terminally differentiated effector memory CD45RA+ cells. The material sequenced was naive CD8+ T cells sorted from blood. These TCRs come from a man aged 30 to 45 in good health.

The sample holds one count of this clone. The rearrangement links TRBV5-4 to TRBJ2-3, with D tentatively TRBD1 or TRBD2 (5 bases each). The CDR3 extends over 15 amino acids. Trimming stripped 5 bases from V and 1 base from J, with 14 bases between. CDR1 is SGHNT and CDR2 is YYREEE in the germline V gene (reference sequence). CDR3 bases: TGTGCCAGCAGATCTCCGGGACGGGGCACAGATACGCAGTATTTT. It codes for CASRSPGRGTDTQYF.

As for this clone: The same CDR3 arises from other DNA sequences in this sample as well. The chain carries TRBV7-8 and TRBJ1-5; perhaps TRBD1 as D (5 bases). The germline CDR1 and CDR2 sequences are SGHVS and FQNEAQ. The CDR3 is 17 residues long. Deletions cut 5 bases from V and 4 bases from J, with 21 bases between. The CDR3 here is CASSPGTRGRQNQPQHF. For the CDR3, the DNA is TGTGCCAGCAGCCCCGGGACTCGAGGTCGGCAGAATCAGCCCCAGCATTTT.

V usage is TRBV14 and J usage is TRBJ2-3; D remains unclear. The germline CDR1 and CDR2 sequences are SGHDN and FVKESK. V was shortened by 6 bases and J by 2 bases, with 12 bases between the two germline ends. The CDR3 length is 14 residues. The CDR3 protein is CASRRYDNTDTQYF. CDR3 in DNA: TGTGCCAGCAGACGCTACGACAACACAGATACGCAGTATTTT.

The chain combines TRBV27 with TRBJ2-1; D remains unclear. The CDR3 consists of 16 residues. Between the trimmed V and J ends, which lost 6 bases and 0 bases, there was a span of 15 bases. Germline lookup yields CDR1 MNHEY and CDR2 SMNVEV (reference sequence). The CDR3 bases are TGTGCCAGCAGGCCACGCTCAGAGAGCTCCTACAATGAGCAGTTCTTC. Its translation: CASRPRSESSYNEQFF.

The chain links TRBV14 to TRBJ2-5, with unresolved D. V was shortened by 0 bases and J by 3 bases, with 5 bases between the two germline ends. Germline V lookup: CDR1 SGHDN, CDR2 FVKESK. The CDR3 contains 13 residues. As DNA, the CDR3 is TGTGCCAGCAGCCAAGAGAATGAAGAGACCCAGTACTTC. Protein: CASSQENEETQYF.

The chain links TRBV7-6 to TRBJ2-3; TRBD2 matches at 7 bases. This CDR3 region has 17 residues. Germline V lookup: CDR1 SGHVS, CDR2 FNYEAQ. Germline trimming cut 2 bases from V and 1 base from J; bases unmatched to any gene: 9. The CDR3 sequence: CASSLTSADRGTDTQYF. The CDR3 coding sequence is TGTGCCAGCAGCTTAACTAGCGCAGATCGTGGCACAGATACGCAGTATTTT. The complete variable domain, with remaining parts taken from reference TRBV7-6 and TRBJ2-3, reads GAGVSQSPRYKVTKRGQDVALRCDPISGHVSLYWYRQALGQGPEFLTYFNYEAQQDKSGLPNDRFSAERPEGSISTLTIQRTEQRDSAMYRCASSLTSADRGTDTQYFGPGTRLTVL.

The rearrangement joins TRBV6-5 to TRBJ2-7; D remains unclear. Trimming removed 5 bases from V and 0 bases from J, with 8 bases in between. The CDR3 extends over 13 amino acids. The germline V gene encodes CDR1 MNHEY and CDR2 SVGAGI. The CDR3 sequence: CASSATDSYEQYF. The CDR3 nucleotides are TGTGCCAGCAGTGCGACGGACTCCTACGAGCAGTACTTC.

CDR3 amino acids: CASRSGGTQYF. For the CDR3, the DNA is TGTGCCAGCAGATCTGGGGGTACGCAGTATTTT. The rearrangement uses TRBV27 and TRBJ2-3; D is perhaps TRBD1 or TRBD2 (5 bases each). The CDR3 consists of 11 residues. Germline CDR1 and CDR2: MNHEY and SMNVEV (reference sequence). Trimming removed 6 bases at V and 8 bases at J, with 9 bases between.

This rearrangement joins TRBV5-1 to TRBJ1-1, with 7 bases matching TRBD1. V was pared by 0 bases and J by 4 bases, with 12 bases of the junction left unmatched. The CDR3 covers 17 residues. Germline V gene data show CDR1 as SGHRS and CDR2 as YFSETQ. Here the CDR3 reads CASSLAETGLVATEAFF. Written as DNA, the CDR3 is TGCGCCAGCAGCTTGGCCGAGACAGGGTTGGTTGCCACTGAAGCTTTCTTT.

The chain is built from TRBV6-5 and TRBJ1-2; D is perhaps TRBD1 (5 bases). V lost 4 bases and J lost 2, with 17 bases in between. The CDR3 spans 16 residues. The germline V gene encodes CDR1 MNHEY and CDR2 SVGAGI. The CDR3 DNA reads TGTGCCAGCAGTTCGGGACGTACGAGTGAAAACTATGGCTACACCTTC. Translating gives CASSSGRTSENYGYTF.

This chain connects TRBV4-1 to TRBJ2-7; the D gene is possibly TRBD2 (5 bases). The CDR3 has 15 amino acids. Trimming took 2 bases from V and 0 from J, leaving 11 bases between them. Per germline, CDR1 MGHRA and CDR2 YSYEKL. In DNA, the CDR3 is TGCGCCAGCAGCCAATCTCTGGGGAGCTCCTACGAGCAGTACTTC. Translating gives CASSQSLGSSYEQYF.